The clone carrying this T cell receptor (beta chain) appeared many times. No antigen is known for it. Looked up from germline, CDR1 is SGDLS and CDR2 is YYNGEE. V was cut by 5 bases and J by 4 bases, with 15 bases left in between. The CDR3 is made up of 14 amino acids. The sample belongs to a study of CD8 T cells in ankylosing spondylitis. Libraries of TCR beta came from quantitative 5'-RACE with molecular barcodes. TCRdb re-derived calls from the 5' RACE reads in MiXCR, one entry per CDR3 protein. The top ten hold approximately 4% of the sample, which has approximately 43,000 distinct CDR3 sequences, 3% to 4.5% seen once. General study points: Ankylosing spondylitis blood seemed to carry a telltale TCR beta motif made of about 8 highly homologous variants. CD8+ by phenotype, disease-linked clones were relatively rare in peripheral blood. Reports say disease-linked clones showed up significantly more in matched ankylosing spondylitis synovial fluid.

Source material: blood, either unsorted or a sorted T cell fraction (not recorded which). The receptor was isolated from a female donor with ankylosing spondylitis or in good health (not recorded which). This chain connects TRBV9 to TRBJ1-2; possibly TRBD1 for D (6 bases). The CDR3 protein is CASRGPGGAYGYTF. DNA of the CDR3: TGTGCCAGCAGGGGCCCTGGGGGCGCCTATGGCTACACCTTC.